These 12 T cell receptor beta chains were sequenced from one sample in a study of blood T cell repertoires in COVID-19. Only in-frame clones appear in the TCRdb table, and some are missing; sequencing was by immunoSEQ multiplex PCR. This sample has 150,000 to 200,000 clones; about 86% occur once, and the top ten carry 2.5% to 3%. Sample: peripheral blood. Receptor source: a woman aged 30 to 39 with active or convalescent COVID-19.

On this clone: Other DNA sequences from this sample encode an identical CDR3 as well. The V gene is TRBV18, the J gene TRBJ1-4, with 8 bases that match TRBD1. CDR1 and CDR2 (germline): KGHSH, LQKENI. The CDR3 is made up of 17 amino acids. Losses at the gene ends were 2 bases for V and 8 bases for J; bases not matched to a gene: 13. This chain's CDR3 is CASSPGGTTGDLEKLFF. DNA for the CDR3: TGTGCCAGCTCACCAGGGGGGACGACAGGGGACCTAGAAAAACTGTTTTTT.

The rearrangement uses TRBV7-9 and TRBJ1-6, with TRBD1 matching 9 bases. The V gene's germline CDR1 is SEHNR and CDR2 FQNEAQ (reference sequence). The CDR3 contains 17 residues. V lost 5 bases to trimming and J lost 13 bases; unmatched junction nucleotides: 18. The chain's CDR3 is CASSDNDVGTGIPPLHF. CDR3 sequence (DNA): TGTGCCAGCAGCGATAACGACGTCGGGACAGGGATTCCCCCCCTCCACTTT.

The chain has TRBV12-5 and TRBJ2-5; D remains ambiguous. Germline V gene sequence: CDR1 LGHNT, CDR2 FRNRAP. V was cut by 6 bases and J by 3 bases, with 14 bases left in between. This CDR3 has 14 residues. The CDR3 sequence: CASGQSNSKETQYF. The CDR3 DNA reads as TGTGCTAGTGGCCAATCGAACTCGAAAGAGACCCAGTACTTC. The full variable domain, with the rest looked up from reference TRBV12-5 and TRBJ2-5, is DARVTQTPRHKVTEMGQEVTMRCQPILGHNTVFWYRQTMMQGLELLAYFRNRAPLDDSGMPKDRFSAEMPDATLATLKIQPSEPRDSAVYFCASGQSNSKETQYFGPGTRLLVL.

The V gene is TRBV24-1, the J gene TRBJ2-1, with a weak D call TRBD1 (6 bases). The CDR3 sequence is 14 residues long. Per the germline V gene, CDR1 is KGHDR and CDR2 is SFDVKD. Trimming removed 12 bases from V and 10 bases from J, with 24 bases in between. DNA for the CDR3: TGTGCCTCCGCAGGGCCGGGACACAACGAGGAGCAGTTCTTC. Amino acids: CASAGPGHNEEQFF.

The sample holds a few counts of this clone. The V gene is TRBV4-1, the J gene TRBJ2-3; unclear D gene. This CDR3 comprises 15 residues. Trimming removed 3 bases at V and 5 bases at J, with 15 bases between. Germline V gene lookup returns CDR1 MGHRA and CDR2 YSYEKL. CDR3 loop: CASSQSYPTKDTQYF. CDR3 nucleotide sequence: TGCGCCAGCAGCCAGTCCTACCCAACTAAAGATACGCAGTATTTT.

V gene TRBV7-9 combines with J gene TRBJ1-4; TRBD1 matches 9 bases. This CDR3 is 14 amino acids long. V trimming: 4 bases; J trimming: 8 bases; junction bases outside the gene matches: 5. CDR1 is SEHNR, CDR2 FQNEAQ, per germline (reference sequence). The CDR3 region has the DNA TGTGCCAGCAGCTCCACAGGGGGCGGCGAAAAACTGTTTTTT. Its protein is CASSSTGGGEKLFF. The whole variable domain, remainder taken from reference TRBV7-9 and TRBJ1-4, is DTGVSQNPRHKITKRGQNVTFRCDPISEHNRLYWYRQTLGQGPEFLTYFQNEAQLEKSRLLSDRFSAERPKGSFSTLEIQRTEQGDSAMYLCASSSTGGGEKLFFGSGTQLSVL.

The chain carries TRBV3-1 (or the pseudogene TRBV3-2) and TRBJ1-4, with 7 bases matching TRBD1. The germline V gene encodes CDR1 LGHDT and CDR2 YNNKEL (reference sequence). Trimming at V came to 6 bases and at J to 8 bases, leaving 9 bases not matched to a gene. The CDR3 loop spans 14 amino acids. The CDR3 loop reads CASRRQGSGEKLFF. CDR3 nucleotide sequence: TGTGCCAGCAGACGACAGGGCTCGGGCGAAAAACTGTTTTTT.

The gene calls are TRBV27 and TRBJ2-7; D is perhaps TRBD1 (5 bases). The CDR3 extends over 14 amino acids. With 2 bases removed from V and 4 bases from J, the gap between germline ends came to 12 bases. Germline V CDR1 and CDR2: MNHEY, SMNVEV (reference sequence). The CDR3 coding sequence is TGTGCCAGCAGTTTACAGGGCAGGGTTTACGAGCAGTACTTC. It yields the protein CASSLQGRVYEQYF.

V usage is TRBV11-2 and J usage is TRBJ2-3; D is perhaps TRBD2 (6 bases). V gave up 5 bases and J gave up 7 bases, with 13 bases separating them. From germline, CDR1 is SGHAT and CDR2 FQNNGV. There are 13 residues in the CDR3. The CDR3 region has the DNA TGTGCCAGCAGCAACCGGGACTCTAATACGCAGTATTTT. Its protein is CASSNRDSNTQYF.

The chain uses TRBV5-1 and TRBJ2-5; maybe TRBD1 (6 bases). Per the germline V gene, CDR1 is SGHRS and CDR2 is YFSETQ. V lost 4 bases to trimming and J lost 2 bases, with 12 bases between them. CDR3 length equals 14 residues. DNA of the CDR3: TGCGCCAGCAGCGTGGACAGCCGACAAGAGACCCAGTACTTC. It translates to CASSVDSRQETQYF.

The chain recombines TRBV4-1 with TRBJ2-7, with 14 bases fitting TRBD2. The CDR3 loop spans 15 amino acids. Germline V lookup: CDR1 MGHRA, CDR2 YSYEKL. Trimming cost V 4 bases and J 2 bases; bases outside gene matches: 1. The CDR3 DNA reads TGCGCCAGCAGCCTGGGACTAGCGGGAGCCTACGAGCAGTACTTC. Amino acids: CASSLGLAGAYEQYF.

The chain joins TRBV5-1 to TRBJ2-4; TRBD1 aligns across 9 bases. The CDR3 is 14 residues long. V lost 4 bases, J lost 5 bases, and 4 bases stayed unmatched. Germline loops: CDR1 SGHRS, CDR2 YFSETQ. This CDR3 is CASSPGQGENIQYF. The DNA for the CDR3 is TGCGCCAGCAGCCCGGGACAGGGTGAAAACATTCAGTACTTC.